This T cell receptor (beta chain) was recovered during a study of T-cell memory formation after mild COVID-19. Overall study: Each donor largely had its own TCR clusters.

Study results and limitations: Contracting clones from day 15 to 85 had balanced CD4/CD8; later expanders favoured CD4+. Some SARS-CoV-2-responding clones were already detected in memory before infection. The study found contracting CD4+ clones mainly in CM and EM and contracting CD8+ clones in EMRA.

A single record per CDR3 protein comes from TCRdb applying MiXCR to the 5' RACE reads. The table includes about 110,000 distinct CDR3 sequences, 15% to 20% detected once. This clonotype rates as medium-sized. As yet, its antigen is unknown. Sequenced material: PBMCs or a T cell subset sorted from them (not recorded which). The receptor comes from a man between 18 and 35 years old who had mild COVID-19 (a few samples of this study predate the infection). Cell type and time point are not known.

CDR3 coding DNA: TGTGCCAGCAGTCAGTCTAGCGGCCAAGAGACCCAGTACTTC. Translated, it gives CASSQSSGQETQYF. This chain links TRBV6-5 with TRBJ2-5; 7 nucleotides agree with TRBD2. CDR3 length: 14 amino acids. With 5 bases clipped from V and 1 base from J, the junction kept 4 bases outside the gene matches. Germline CDR1 is MNHEY and CDR2 is SVGAGI.